The 28 T cell receptor beta chains below were found in one sample sequenced in a study of T cell repertoires in cytomegalovirus infection. TCRdb used MiXCR to reprocess the reads, holding one entry per CDR3 protein. The sample contains approximately 500,000 distinct CDR3 sequences, 10% to 12% of which appear only once. The sample taken for sequencing was PBMCs. These receptors all come from a human donor in good health (CMV status not recorded). Some clones in this sample may be carry-over from other donors' samples.

This clonotype came up many times. This chain connects TRBV28 to TRBJ2-2, with 7 nucleotides matching TRBD1. V shed 7 bases and J 5 bases; nucleotides not matched to a gene: 4. CDR1 and CDR2 from the germline V gene are MDHEN and SYDVKM. The CDR3 is made up of 13 amino acids. The CDR3 here is CASILQGTGELFF. The CDR3 bases are TGTGCCAGCATTCTACAGGGGACCGGGGAGCTGTTTTTT.

The J gene is TRBJ1-1, the V gene TRBV6-2 or TRBV6-3, with D possibly TRBD1 on 5 matching bases. There are 15 residues in the CDR3. V was trimmed by 5 bases and J by 0 bases, leaving 13 bases between them. Germline loops: CDR1 MNHEY, CDR2 SVGEGT. CDR3 bases: TGTGCCAGCAGTCCCGGAGGGACTGTGAACACTGAAGCTTTCTTT. Translated, it gives CASSPGGTVNTEAFF.

In this sample, this clonotype turned up many times. For the CDR3, the DNA is TGTGCCAGCAGTTCAACCGGGACACGCGTTTTCGATGGCTACACCTTC. Translated: CASSSTGTRVFDGYTF. This chain uses TRBV6-1 with TRBJ1-2; maybe TRBD1 (6 bases). CDR1 is MNHNS, CDR2 SASEGT, per germline. V lost 5 bases and J 6 bases, leaving 22 bases between the germline ends. This CDR3 region has 16 residues.

The chain is built from TRBV20-1 and TRBJ1-4; 9 bases align to TRBD1. This CDR3 has 14 amino acids. Germline trimming cut 4 bases from V and 7 bases from J; bases unmatched to any gene: 7. Germline CDR1 is DFQATT and CDR2 is SNEGSKA (reference sequence). CDR3 sequence: CSATQGAESEKLFF. In DNA form, the CDR3 reads TGCAGTGCTACACAGGGGGCGGAGAGTGAAAAACTGTTTTTT.

This clonotype was seen a handful of times. The CDR3 sequence is CASRFTSEQFF. The DNA of the CDR3 is TGCGCCAGCCGATTTACCTCCGAGCAGTTCTTC. This chain uses TRBV5-1 with TRBJ2-1, with no clear D. CDR1 SGHRS and CDR2 YFSETQ come from the germline V gene. Deletions cut 7 bases from V and 10 bases from J, with 12 bases between. The CDR3 totals 11 residues. The variable domain in full, completed from reference TRBV5-1 and TRBJ2-1, reads KAGVTQTPRYLIKTRGQQVTLSCSPISGHRSVSWYQQTPGQGLQFLFEYFSETQRNKGNFPGRFSGRQFSNSRSEMNVSTLELGDSALYLCASRFTSEQFFGPGTRLTVL.

This clonotype was detected a few times. The V call is TRBV20-1, the J call TRBJ1-2, with a weak D call TRBD1 (5 bases). Deletions cut 1 base from V and 8 bases from J, with 8 bases between. This CDR3 comprises 11 residues. CDR1 DFQATT and CDR2 SNEGSKA come from the germline V gene (reference sequence). CDR3 nucleotides: TGCAGTGCTAGAGGAGCAGGGGGCTACACCTTC. Protein: CSARGAGGYTF.

This clonotype was observed at least ten times. The chain carries TRBV20-1 and TRBJ2-1; a possible D gene is TRBD2 (6 bases). This CDR3 comprises 15 residues. Between the trimmed V and J ends, which lost 3 bases and 0 bases, there was a span of 12 bases. The V gene's germline CDR1 is DFQATT and CDR2 SNEGSKA (reference sequence). This CDR3 is CSARILGGSYNEQFF. CDR3 sequence (DNA): TGCAGTGCTAGGATCTTGGGAGGCTCCTACAATGAGCAGTTCTTC.

This clonotype was seen many times. The chain recombines TRBV7-8 with TRBJ1-1; D perhaps matches TRBD1 (5 bases). Trimming left V 4 bases short and J 0 bases short, with 9 bases between. This CDR3 is built from 14 residues. CDR1 and CDR2 from the germline V gene are SGHVS and FQNEAQ. Written as DNA, the CDR3 is TGTGCCAGCAGCTCCGGGACTGTGAACACTGAAGCTTTCTTT. Its translation is CASSSGTVNTEAFF. Complete variable domain (other parts from reference TRBV7-8 and TRBJ1-1): GAGVSQSPRYKVAKRGQDVALRCDPISGHVSLFWYQQALGQGPEFLTYFQNEAQLDKSGLPSDRFFAERPEGSVSTLKIQRTQQEDSAVYLCASSSGTVNTEAFFGQGTRLTVV.

This clonotype was detected many times. The gene calls are TRBV7-9 and TRBJ1-1; D possibly corresponds to TRBD1 (5 bases). This CDR3 is 15 amino acids long. V dropped 1 base and J dropped 0 bases, with 9 bases sitting between them. Germline V CDR1 and CDR2: SEHNR, FQNEAQ (reference sequence). CDR3 DNA sequence: TGTGCCAGCAGCTTAGTCCGGGGCCTGAACACTGAAGCTTTCTTT. It encodes CASSLVRGLNTEAFF.

The chain recombines TRBV27 with TRBJ2-1, with D tentatively TRBD1 (5 bases). Germline CDR1 MNHEY, CDR2 SMNVEV (reference sequence). V was shortened by 5 bases and J by 7 bases, with 9 bases between the two germline ends. This CDR3 is 12 amino acids long. The CDR3: CASSEQENEQFF. The CDR3 nucleotides are TGTGCCAGCAGTGAACAGGAGAATGAGCAGTTCTTC.

The V gene is TRBV11-3, the J gene TRBJ1-1, with 9 positions matching TRBD1. In germline, CDR1 is SGHNT, CDR2 YENEEA. Trimming cost V 5 bases and J 3 bases; bases outside gene matches: 10. The CDR3 has 16 residues. The CDR3 coding sequence is TGTGCCAGCAGCCCCGGGACAGGGAGAAGGGACACTGAAGCTTTCTTT. The encoded protein is CASSPGTGRRDTEAFF.

The table lists this clonotype with many counts. CDR3 coding DNA: TGTGCCATCAGTGAGCCGGACAGGGGCGAGCAGTACTTC. This translates into CAISEPDRGEQYF. The chain combines TRBV10-3 with TRBJ2-7, with 9 bases lining up with TRBD1. Germline V gene lookup returns CDR1 ENHRY and CDR2 SYGVKD. The CDR3 spans 13 residues. The V and J ends lost 2 bases and 6 bases, in that order; junction bases with no gene match: 2.

In its sample, this clonotype was seen many times. This chain connects TRBV7-2 to TRBJ2-3, with TRBD2 matching over 9 bases. V lost 4 bases to trimming and J lost 3 bases; unmatched junction nucleotides: 5. Germline V gene sequence: CDR1 SGHTA, CDR2 FQGNSA. The CDR3 runs to 15 residues. CDR3 DNA sequence: TGTGCCAGCAGCTCAACCAGCGGGAGGACAGATACGCAGTATTTT. Protein product: CASSSTSGRTDTQYF.

The chain is built from TRBV20-1 and TRBJ2-7, with unresolved D. There are 14 residues in the CDR3. V lost 2 bases to trimming and J lost 3 bases, with 14 bases between them. Germline V gene sequence: CDR1 DFQATT, CDR2 SNEGSKA (reference sequence). CDR3 bases: TGCAGTGCTAGACCGTCCGGACCGTACTACGAGCAGTACTTC. Translation: CSARPSGPYYEQYF.

This clonotype was detected a few times. The V gene is TRBV6-1, the J gene TRBJ1-1, with 9 bases matching TRBD1. Germline-derived CDR1 and CDR2 are MNHNS and SASEGT. V lost 6 bases to trimming and J lost 5 bases; unmatched junction nucleotides: 7. CDR3 length: 14 residues. DNA for the CDR3: TGTGCCAGCAGAAGGGGACAGGGTGGGACTGAAGCTTTCTTT. Protein sequence: CASRRGQGGTEAFF.

This clonotype has more than one count but fewer than ten. The DNA of the CDR3 is TGTGCCAGCAGAGGGGACAGCCGATCGGGAAACACCATATATTTT. It encodes CASRGDSRSGNTIYF. The chain has TRBV12-3 or TRBV12-4 and TRBJ1-3; TRBD1 matches 7 bases. The J segment lost 4 bases and the V segment lost 6 bases, leaving 9 bases of the junction unmatched. The CDR3 totals 15 residues.

Note on this clonotype: Given a much more abundant clone one base away, this may be a read error. The chain is built from TRBV15 and TRBJ1-4; D is ambiguous. Germline V CDR1 and CDR2: LNHNV, YYDKDF (reference sequence). CDR3 size: 13 residues. V was pared by 3 bases and J by 0 bases, with 2 bases between. The CDR3 nucleotides are TGTGCCACCAGCAGGACAACTAATGAAAAACTGTTTTTT. It translates to CATSRTTNEKLFF.

This clonotype was recorded at least ten times. In nucleotides, the CDR3 is TGTGCCAGTAGTATCGATGCAGATACGCAGTATTTT. The encoded protein is CASSIDADTQYF. V gene TRBV19 combines with J gene TRBJ2-3; D remains unclear. Trimming shortened V by 3 bases and J by 4 bases, and 5 bases separated the two germline ends. CDR1 and CDR2 from the germline V gene are LNHDA and SQIVND (reference sequence). CDR3 length equals 12 residues.

V and J are TRBV7-6 and TRBJ2-1; 11 bases align to TRBD2. CDR1 is SGHVS and CDR2 is FNYEAQ in the germline V gene. The CDR3 spans 15 residues. J lost 9 bases, V lost 3 bases, and 7 bases had no gene match. Here the CDR3 reads CASSFGASGGPEQFF. Here the CDR3 DNA reads TGTGCCAGCAGCTTTGGGGCTAGCGGGGGGCCTGAGCAGTTCTTC.

Only a few counts were recorded for this clonotype. V is TRBV29-1 and J is TRBJ2-5, with unresolved D. CDR1 and CDR2 (germline): SQVTM, ANQGSEA. This CDR3 comprises 12 residues. Trimming removed 4 bases at V and 5 bases at J, with 11 bases between. The DNA of the CDR3 is TGCAGCGTTGGCGGACCGTACGAGACCCAGTACTTC. Amino acids: CSVGGPYETQYF.

A note on this clonotype: Given a much more abundant clone one base away, this may be a read error. The conserved final phenylalanine or tryptophan is absent from the CDR3, which likely points to a read error. V is TRBV5-1 and J is TRBJ1-4, with a possible D match to TRBD1 (5 bases). Germline-derived CDR1 and CDR2 are SGHRS and YFSETQ. V shed 0 bases and J shed 8 bases, with 14 bases lying between them. The CDR3 is made up of 15 amino acids. In DNA, the CDR3 is TGCGCCAGCAGCTTGGAAGGGGAGGGTTACGAAAAACTGTTTCTT. This translates into CASSLEGEGYEKLFL.

This clonotype was recorded at least ten times. V is TRBV5-6 and J is TRBJ2-7; the match to TRBD1 covers 9 bases. The ends lost 7 bases at V and 3 bases at J; junction bases unmatched: 11. Looked up from germline, CDR1 is SGHDT and CDR2 is YYEEEE. The CDR3 spans 15 residues. The CDR3 DNA reads TGTGCCAGCTACGGAAAGGGACAGGGAGTCTACGAGCAGTACTTC. It codes for CASYGKGQGVYEQYF.

This clonotype was detected many times. The chain joins TRBV15 to TRBJ1-4; D call uncertain. The CDR3 spans 15 residues. Trimming removed 1 base at V and 5 bases at J, with 11 bases between. From germline, CDR1 is LNHNV and CDR2 YYDKDF (reference sequence). In DNA form, the CDR3 reads TGTGCCACCAGCAGAGGAAGGGAATCAAATGAAAAACTGTTTTTT. Its translation is CATSRGRESNEKLFF.

This clonotype has at least ten counts. The V and J genes are TRBV12-3 or TRBV12-4 and TRBJ2-2; 7 bases align to TRBD2. CDR3 length: 16 residues. J gave up 3 bases and V 2 bases, and 6 bases lay outside the gene matches. The CDR3 sequence is CASSLQPSGHTGELFF. CDR3 DNA: TGTGCCAGCAGTTTACAGCCTAGCGGACACACCGGGGAGCTGTTTTTT.

The V call is TRBV6-5, the J call TRBJ1-4; 10 bases fit TRBD1. Germline values: CDR1 MNHEY, CDR2 SVGAGI. CDR3 length: 14 residues. Unmatched junction bases numbered 1, after V lost 3 bases and J lost 6 bases. The CDR3 reads CASSYGQGDEKLFF. CDR3 sequence (DNA): TGTGCCAGCAGTTATGGACAGGGGGATGAAAAACTGTTTTTT.

The chain joins TRBV3-1 to TRBJ1-3, with 7 bases matching TRBD1. The CDR3 loop spans 15 amino acids. The germline V gene has CDR1 LGHDT and CDR2 YNNKEL (reference sequence). J gave up 0 bases and V 6 bases, and 5 bases lay outside the gene matches. The CDR3 DNA sequence: TGTGCCAGCAGTCAAACAGGGGCCTCTGGAAACACCATATATTTT. This sequence encodes CASSQTGASGNTIYF. Drawing the rest from reference TRBV3-1 and TRBJ1-3, the complete variable domain is DTAVSQTPKYLVTQMGNDKSIKCEQNLGHDTMYWYKQDSKKFLKIMFSYNNKELIINETVPNRFSPKSPDKAHLNLHINSLELGDSAVYFCASSQTGASGNTIYFGEGSWLTVV.

This clonotype was counted at least ten times. The chain links TRBV5-5 to TRBJ2-3; D gene ambiguous. This CDR3 has 11 amino acids. V dropped 7 bases and J dropped 5 bases, with 8 bases sitting between them. Germline V gene lookup returns CDR1 SGHKS and CDR2 YYEKEE (reference sequence). The CDR3 region has the DNA TGTGCCAGCGGCGGAATAGATACGCAGTATTTT. It specifies CASGGIDTQYF.

This clonotype appeared many times. The rearrangement joins TRBV13 to TRBJ1-6; D may be TRBD1 (5 bases). The CDR3 is made up of 15 amino acids. V shed 3 bases and J shed 9 bases, with 15 bases lying between them. Per the germline V gene, CDR1 is PRHDT and CDR2 is FYEKMQ (reference sequence). The CDR3 region is CASSFGQGGGSPLHF. As DNA, the CDR3 is TGTGCCAGCAGCTTTGGCCAGGGAGGCGGTTCACCCCTCCACTTT.